This TCR beta chain comes out of a study of Ad26.COV2.S vaccination and SARS-CoV-2 variants. About the research overall: As a participant in COV1001, the donor was in the Ad26.COV2.S trial arm. Into the muscle, Ad26.COV2.S was dosed once or twice, 56 days apart. Study-wide findings and caveats: Those who received vaccine or placebo ended up with similar non-spike TCR breadth.

Profiling relied on immunoSEQ multiplex PCR, and the TCRdb table lists in-frame clones only, not all of them. The sample has some 390,000 clones; 80% to 90% are singletons. Treatment: around 19 received Ad26.COV2.S at low or high dose, single or two shots; several received placebo; per-sample allocation not given. Day 63 following the first vaccine or placebo injection was when the samples were taken. This person who donated was an adult of 18-55 years in Boston. For this clone: What it recognizes is unknown.

The material sequenced was peripheral blood, taken in a trial of Ad26.COV2.S vaccine versus placebo. The receptor was derived from a person between 18 and 59 years old who received the Ad26.COV2.S COVID-19 vaccine or a placebo.

CDR3 residues: CASSSLGLAEYF. The CDR3 DNA reads as TGTGCCAGCAGCTCGCTGGGGCTAGCGGAGTACTTC. V and J are TRBV12-3 or TRBV12-4 and TRBJ2-7; 7 bases fit TRBD2. The J segment lost 11 bases and the V segment lost 6 bases, leaving 10 bases of the junction unmatched. There are 12 residues in the CDR3.